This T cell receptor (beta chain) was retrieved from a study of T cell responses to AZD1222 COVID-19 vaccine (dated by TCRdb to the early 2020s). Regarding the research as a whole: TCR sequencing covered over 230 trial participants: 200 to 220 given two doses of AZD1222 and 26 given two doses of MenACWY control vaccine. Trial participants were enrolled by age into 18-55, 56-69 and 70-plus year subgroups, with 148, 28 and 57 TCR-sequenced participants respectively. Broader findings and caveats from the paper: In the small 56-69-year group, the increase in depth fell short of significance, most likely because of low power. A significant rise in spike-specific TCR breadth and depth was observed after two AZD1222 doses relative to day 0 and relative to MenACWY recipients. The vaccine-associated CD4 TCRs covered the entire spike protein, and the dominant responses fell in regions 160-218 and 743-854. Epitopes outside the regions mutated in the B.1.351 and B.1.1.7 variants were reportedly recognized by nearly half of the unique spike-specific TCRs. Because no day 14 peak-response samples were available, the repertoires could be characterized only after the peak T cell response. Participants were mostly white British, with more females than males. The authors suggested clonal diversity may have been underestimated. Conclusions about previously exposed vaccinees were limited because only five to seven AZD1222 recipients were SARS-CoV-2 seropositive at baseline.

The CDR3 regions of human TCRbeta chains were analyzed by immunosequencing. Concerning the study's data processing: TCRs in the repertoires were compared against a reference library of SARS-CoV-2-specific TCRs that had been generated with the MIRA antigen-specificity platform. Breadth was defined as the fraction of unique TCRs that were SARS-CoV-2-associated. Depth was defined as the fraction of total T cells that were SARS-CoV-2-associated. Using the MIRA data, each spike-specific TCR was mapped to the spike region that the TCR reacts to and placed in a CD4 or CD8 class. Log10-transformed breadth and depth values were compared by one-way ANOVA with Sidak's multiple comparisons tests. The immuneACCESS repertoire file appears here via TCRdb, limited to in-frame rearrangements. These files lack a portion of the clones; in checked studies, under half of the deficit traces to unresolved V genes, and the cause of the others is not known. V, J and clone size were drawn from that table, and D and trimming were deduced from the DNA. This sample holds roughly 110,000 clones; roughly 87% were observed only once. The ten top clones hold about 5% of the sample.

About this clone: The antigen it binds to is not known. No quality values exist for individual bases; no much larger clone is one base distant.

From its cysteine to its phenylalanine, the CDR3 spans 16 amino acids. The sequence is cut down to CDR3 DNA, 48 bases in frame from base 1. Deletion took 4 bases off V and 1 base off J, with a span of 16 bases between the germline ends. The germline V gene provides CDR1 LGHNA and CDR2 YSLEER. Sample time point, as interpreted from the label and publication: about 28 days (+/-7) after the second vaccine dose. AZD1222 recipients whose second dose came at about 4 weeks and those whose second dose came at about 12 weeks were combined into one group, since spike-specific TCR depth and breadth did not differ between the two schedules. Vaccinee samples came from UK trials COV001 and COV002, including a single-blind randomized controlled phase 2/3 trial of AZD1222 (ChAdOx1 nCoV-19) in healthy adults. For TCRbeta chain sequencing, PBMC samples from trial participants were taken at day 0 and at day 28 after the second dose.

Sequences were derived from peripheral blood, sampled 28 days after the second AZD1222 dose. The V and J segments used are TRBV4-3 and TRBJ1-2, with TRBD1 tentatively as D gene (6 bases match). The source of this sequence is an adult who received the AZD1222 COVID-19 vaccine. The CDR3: CASSRDISGGNYGYTF. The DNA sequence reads TGCGCCAGCAGCCGGGACATCTCAGGCGGTAACTATGGCTACACCTTC.